The clone carrying this T cell receptor (beta chain) turned up a few times. No antigen is known for it. The entry originates in a study of post-analysis software for immune sequencing data. Unique molecular identifiers featured in each of the TCR beta cDNA libraries. TCRdb re-analysed the PCR reads in MiXCR, keeping a single row per CDR3 protein. The sample yields roughly 400,000 distinct CDR3 sequences, 30% to 45% seen once. General observations from the study: A handful of TRBV segments were more frequent in patients than controls; TRBV5-6, TRBV5-1 and TRBV20-1 belonged to this group.

Germline V gives CDR1 SEHNR, CDR2 FQNEAQ (reference sequence). The V and J ends lost 0 bases and 7 bases, in that order; junction bases with no gene match: 5. The CDR3 consists of 15 residues. The chain carries TRBV7-9 and TRBJ2-3; 9 nucleotides align to TRBD2. Sequencing was done on a sample of blood. The receptor was derived from a girl aged 2-9 years with multiple sclerosis. CDR3 region: CASSLAGTSINTQYF. The CDR3 region has the DNA TGTGCCAGCAGCTTAGCTGGGACTAGCATTAATACGCAGTATTTT.